These 17 T cell receptor beta chains came from one sample sequenced in a study of beta chain features in type 1 diabetes. Expressed TCRB transcripts were sequenced because the isolated RNA had all been reverse transcribed beforehand. TCRdb's copy holds only in-frame clones and misses some; the assay was immunoSEQ multiplex PCR. Counted here are hundreds of thousands of clones, 15% to 19% occurring once; the ten biggest clones make up about 0.093%. Sample: naive CD4+ T cells from blood. Every receptor here comes from a man aged 18-30 years in good health.

V gene TRBV10-3 combines with J gene TRBJ1-1, with D possibly matching TRBD1 (5 bases). The CDR3 loop spans 15 amino acids. Trimming stripped 4 bases from V and 1 base from J, with 13 bases between. The V gene's germline CDR1 is ENHRY and CDR2 SYGVKD. In nucleotides, the CDR3 is TGTGCCATCAGTGTATCGGGACTGGGGAACACTGAAGCTTTCTTT. It is translated as CAISVSGLGNTEAFF.

This clone was counted between two and nine times. CDR3 bases: TGTGCCAGCAGCTTGGGGGTTAACTATGGCTACACCTTC. The encoded protein is CASSLGVNYGYTF. The chain links TRBV5-4 to TRBJ1-2; D is unclear. The CDR3 consists of 13 residues. V was pared by 0 bases and J by 1 base, with 4 bases between. Germline CDR1 reads SGHNT; CDR2 reads YYREEE (reference sequence).

This clone was seen a few times. The CDR3 DNA follows: TGCGCCAGCAGCCTCCGGGACAGGGTTTTATACACTGAAGCTTTCTTT. Translating it yields CASSLRDRVLYTEAFF. The chain couples TRBV4-3 to TRBJ1-1; 9 nucleotides match TRBD1. Germline V gene data show CDR1 as LGHNA and CDR2 as YSLEER. The CDR3 has 16 amino acids. V shed 4 bases and J 3 bases; nucleotides not matched to a gene: 9.

This chain connects TRBV28 to TRBJ2-4; no definite D call. Trimming removed 5 bases from V and 1 base from J, with 9 bases in between. The CDR3 is made up of 14 amino acids. The germline gives CDR1 MDHEN, CDR2 SYDVKM. The DNA for the CDR3 is TGTGCCAGCAGTCGAAGGGTTGCCAAAAACATTCAGTACTTC. It translates to CASSRRVAKNIQYF.

This chain connects TRBV7-2 to TRBJ2-3, with D tentatively TRBD1 (5 bases). The CDR3 length is 14 residues. The germline gives CDR1 SGHTA, CDR2 FQGNSA. V lost 1 base, J lost 12 bases, and 17 bases lay in between. In DNA form, the CDR3 reads TGTGCCAGCAGCTTAGATTCTCGCCAGGGAACTCAGTATTTT. It translates to CASSLDSRQGTQYF.

This clone was seen only a few times. CDR3 amino acids: CASSYGDSSNQPQHF. The CDR3 bases are TGTGCCAGCAGTTACGGGGACAGTAGCAATCAGCCCCAGCATTTT. The chain combines TRBV6-5 with TRBJ1-5; 7 nucleotides match TRBD1. After removal of 2 bases from V and 0 bases from J, the junction contained 1 base not matched to a gene. CDR3 size: 15 residues. Per the germline V gene, CDR1 is MNHEY and CDR2 is SVGAGI.

V is TRBV11-1 and J is TRBJ1-5; TRBD1 might be the D (6 bases). The length of the CDR3 is 18 residues. Germline V gene sequence: CDR1 SGHAT, CDR2 FQDESV (reference sequence). V lost 3 bases and J 1 base, leaving 19 bases between the germline ends. The CDR3 is CASSFVLWPGDSNQPQHF. In DNA, the CDR3 is TGTGCCAGCAGCTTTGTCCTTTGGCCAGGGGACAGCAATCAGCCCCAGCATTTT.

This chain links TRBV19 with TRBJ2-5; D perhaps matches TRBD1 (6 bases). V lost 7 bases and J 3 bases, leaving 12 bases between the germline ends. The CDR3 contains 13 residues. The germline gives CDR1 LNHDA, CDR2 SQIVND (reference sequence). CDR3 loop: CASNNDRKETQYF. In DNA form, the CDR3 reads TGTGCCAGTAACAATGACAGGAAAGAGACCCAGTACTTC. Filled out from reference TRBV19 and TRBJ2-5, the complete variable domain reads DGGITQSPKYLFRKEGQNVTLSCEQNLNHDAMYWYRQDPGQGLRLIYYSQIVNDFQKGDIAEGYSVSREKKESFPLTVTSAQKNPTAFYLCASNNDRKETQYFGPGTRLLVL.

The rearrangement uses TRBV27 and TRBJ2-1, with 8 bases that match TRBD2. V shed 5 bases, J shed 8 bases, and the junction held 14 bases outside the gene matches. This CDR3 is built from 16 residues. The germline V gene encodes CDR1 MNHEY and CDR2 SMNVEV (reference sequence). The chain's CDR3 is CASSGPGLGTGYEQFF. CDR3 sequence (DNA): TGTGCCAGCAGTGGGCCGGGACTAGGCACCGGATATGAGCAGTTCTTC.

J is TRBJ2-5 and V is TRBV5-1, with a possible D match to TRBD2 (5 bases). Germline CDR1 reads SGHRS; CDR2 reads YFSETQ. V was shortened by 5 bases and J by 2 bases, with 10 bases between the two germline ends. The CDR3 runs to 13 residues. CDR3 protein: CASRLAGQETQYF. The CDR3 DNA follows: TGCGCCAGCAGGCTGGCGGGTCAAGAGACCCAGTACTTC.

This CDR3 is CASSLGTAQYQPQHF. CDR3 bases: TGTGCCAGCAGCTTAGGGACAGCCCAATATCAGCCCCAGCATTTT. The chain joins TRBV7-9 to TRBJ1-5; D may be TRBD1 (6 bases). This CDR3 has 15 residues. The germline CDR1 and CDR2 sequences are SEHNR and FQNEAQ (reference sequence). Trimming took 1 base from V and 5 from J, leaving 12 bases between them.

This clone was recorded a few times. The rearrangement joins TRBV9 to TRBJ2-5; 8 bases are shared with TRBD2. Losses at the gene ends were 4 bases for V and 1 base for J; bases not matched to a gene: 9. The CDR3 is 16 residues long. Per the germline V gene, CDR1 is SGDLS and CDR2 is YYNGEE. This CDR3 reads CASSQAGRGAQETQYF. DNA for the CDR3: TGTGCCAGCAGCCAAGCCGGGAGGGGGGCCCAAGAGACCCAGTACTTC.

V usage is TRBV4-2 and J usage is TRBJ2-6; D is undetermined. The CDR3 totals 16 residues. Per the germline V gene, CDR1 is LGHNA and CDR2 is YNFKEQ. Trimming took off 8 bases at V and 0 bases at J, with 14 bases between the two ends. CDR3: CASALVGYSGANVLTF. CDR3 bases: TGTGCCAGCGCTTTGGTAGGTTACTCTGGGGCCAACGTCCTGACTTTC.

J is TRBJ1-1 and V is TRBV30; D perhaps matches TRBD1 (6 bases). The CDR3 loop spans 13 amino acids. The germline V gene encodes CDR1 GTSNPN and CDR2 SVGIG (reference sequence). As DNA, the CDR3 is TGTGCTCAAGGGAGGGGGTATGACACTGAAGCTTTCTTT. Residues: CAQGRGYDTEAFF. Full variable domain (missing parts from reference TRBV30 and TRBJ1-1): SQTIHQWPATLVQPVGSPLSLECTVEGTSNPNLYWYRQAAGRGLQLLFYSVGIGQISSEVPQNLSASRPQDRQFILSSKKLLLSDSGFYLCAQGRGYDTEAFFGQGTRLTVV.

The genes are TRBV11-2 and TRBJ2-2; 8 bases agree with TRBD1. The CDR3 contains 16 residues. Germline CDR1 reads SGHAT; CDR2 reads FQNNGV. V lost 2 bases, J lost 1 base, and 3 bases stayed unmatched. The CDR3 region is CASSLQGARNTGELFF. The DNA for the CDR3 is TGTGCCAGCAGCTTACAGGGGGCTCGGAACACCGGGGAGCTGTTTTTT.

The J gene is TRBJ2-7, the V gene TRBV5-1; 7 nucleotides align to TRBD2. CDR3 length equals 15 residues. CDR1 is SGHRS and CDR2 is YFSETQ in the germline V gene. J lost 0 bases, V lost 4 bases, and 7 bases had no gene match. The CDR3: CASSAGDLISYEQYF. Written as DNA, the CDR3 is TGCGCCAGCAGCGCGGGGGACTTAATCTCCTACGAGCAGTACTTC.

This chain connects TRBV7-9 to TRBJ2-7, with a tentative D call TRBD2 (5 bases). The CDR3 has 17 residues. The V and J ends lost 3 bases and 2 bases respectively, with 20 bases between them. Germline loops: CDR1 SEHNR, CDR2 FQNEAQ (reference sequence). The CDR3 bases are TGTGCCAGCAGCTTCCCCTCCTCAGCGGTAAATGCCTACGAGCAGTACTTC. Protein: CASSFPSSAVNAYEQYF.